This TCR beta chain was identified in a study of blood T cell repertoires in COVID-19. Study-wide background: COVID-19 samples, acute and convalescent, were from the United States, Italy and Spain. T cells, B-cell-depleted T cells, or PBMCs provided the cDNA or gDNA that served as material.

This clone was found a few times. Authors' analysis steps: Amplified reference gene primers provided the basis for estimating nucleated cell counts. This table comes from immunoSEQ multiplex PCR, and its TCRdb copy is limited to in-frame clones, with some not included. From that table come the V and J calls and clone size; the DNA was used to work out D and trimming. The sample has about 110,000 clones, approximately 70% seen once; the top ten hold approximately 5.9%. This CDR3 region has 15 residues. V lost 7 bases to trimming and J lost 4 bases, with 19 bases between them. The germline V gene has CDR1 LNHNV and CDR2 YYDKDF (reference sequence).

The receptor's source is an elderly man with acute or convalescent COVID-19. This chain connects TRBV15 to TRBJ1-2, with D possibly being TRBD1 (6 bases). The sample was peripheral blood. This CDR3 reads CATIPSWEQGYGYTF. DNA for the CDR3: TGTGCCACCATCCCCTCCTGGGAACAGGGCTATGGCTACACCTTC. The whole variable domain, remainder taken from reference TRBV15 and TRBJ1-2, is DAMVIQNPRYQVTQFGKPVTLSCSQTLNHNVMYWYQQKSSQAPKLLFHYYDKDFNNEADTPDNFQSRRPNTSFCFLDIRSPGLGDTAMYLCATIPSWEQGYGYTFGSGTRLTVV.